This record concerns one T cell receptor beta chain sequence. Its antigen target is currently unknown. No much larger clone exists at a distance of one base, and base qualities are not known. This entry belongs to a study of T cells in Graves' hyperthyroidism and ophthalmopathy (dated by TCRdb to the late 2010s). Describing the broader study: Peripheral blood samples were taken at initial diagnosis, before any treatment was given. A discovery cohort of about a hundred patients, 43 with Graves' ophthalmopathy and fewer than 65 with stable Graves' hyperthyroidism, was used to find distinguishing TCR V-J signatures. The 90 to 100 discovery patients were randomly split 7:3 into training and test sets. Prospective prediction of ophthalmopathy was tested in an independent validation cohort consisting of 18 hyperthyroidism patients and 15 to 17 patients who later progressed to ophthalmopathy. In more than five Graves' hyperthyroidism patients, the study also compared T-cell repertoires from thyroid tissue with T-cell repertoires from blood. The paper describes TCR Vbeta CDR3 sequencing of 140 or so peripheral blood samples, made up of roughly 45 ophthalmopathy patients, approximately 73 hyperthyroidism patients and about 17 progressor patients. After blood sampling, hyperthyroidism patients were treated with methimazole at a starting dose of 30 mg daily, and ophthalmopathy patients were treated with high-dose intravenous methylprednisolone. Here is what the overall study found, with its caveats: Most expanded thyroid clonotypes (frequency above 0.001) were also detected in blood, a finding suggesting that blood repertoires may reflect thyroid immune responses. A model built on a 13 V-J signature distinguished ophthalmopathy from stable hyperthyroidism, reaching roughly 88% sensitivity and about 81% specificity in cross-validation and 80%/75% in testing. During validation, the model predicted progression to ophthalmopathy a median of about 6.5 months ahead of onset, with roughly 65% sensitivity and roughly 72% specificity. Sample size was not statistically predetermined, and investigators were not blinded to group allocation.

TCR beta CDR3 regions were amplified from RNA transcripts. For the first round of RT-PCR on the TCR CDR3, the HTBI primer set was used together with the Qiagen OneStep RT-PCR kit. The libraries were constructed in a second round of multiplex PCR and then size-selected and purified. The libraries were sequenced on an Illumina HiSeq2000 using paired-end 100 bp reads. In the paper's pipeline: SOAPnuke was used to process the raw data, with reads discarded if the reads contained adapters or uncalled bases, had a mean Phred below 15, or lacked an exact constant-primer or identifier match. High-quality paired reads were merged with COPE v1.2.5, and unique nucleotide sequences were defined as clonotypes. Clonotypes were aligned to IMGT TRBV, TRBD and TRBJ reference segments using MiTCR v1.1. The analysis included only V-J combinations with a frequency above 0.0001, which together covered approximately 99% of the repertoires. A TCS score was defined as the ratio of F50 (clonal expansion) to E x V (chaos), with BLOSUM62-based TCRdist applied between CDR3 peptides within each V-J. Welch's t-statistics and random forest reduced 500 to 650 V-J features to about 12, which were used in a naive Bayes classifier (R e1071). TCRdb trimmed the raw reads at Q25, called clones with MiXCR and kept productive beta chains. Every distinct CDR3 protein forms one entry, paired with its most common genes and DNA. The V and J calls were determined by TCRdb, not by the authors. In this sample the table shows 490,000 or so distinct CDR3 sequences, around a fifth of which occur a single time. The biggest ten clones account for under 55% of the sample.

Moderately to severely active disease, a Clinical Activity Score of at least 3, a NOSPECS grade of at least 4, and a duration under 3 months were present in ophthalmopathy patients. Any patient with an uncontrolled infection, another autoimmune disease, pregnancy or lactation was excluded. Clinical symptoms, serum thyroxine and TRAb, thyroid ultrasound, and orbital computed tomography formed the basis for the diagnoses. PBMCs were isolated from around 10 ml of fresh peripheral blood by Ficoll-Paque density gradient centrifugation. Total RNA was extracted using Trizol reagent, and RNA quality was assessed on an Agilent 2100 Bioanalyzer. Relative to germline, V is 4 bases shorter and J is 5 bases shorter, with 17 bases between their ends. The CDR3 runs 15 residues from the cysteine to the phenylalanine. Left in the record is the CDR3 DNA by itself, 45 bases read in frame from the first base. Sequences LGHDT (CDR1) and YNNKEL (CDR2) are obtained from the germline V gene (reference sequence).

Sequencing was done on a sample of blood. The TCR comes from a woman in her 70s with Graves' ophthalmopathy. Recombination linked TRBV3-1 to TRBJ2-5; there is no confident call for the D gene. Here the CDR3 is given as CASSPTATSPETQYF. The sequenced DNA is TGTGCCAGCAGCCCAACCGCGACCAGTCCTGAGACCCAGTACTTC.